This TCR beta chain was identified in a study of monozygotic twins with inflammatory bowel disease. Total RNA was isolated from whole blood without T cell sorting. Per the germline V gene, CDR1 is MDHEN and CDR2 is SYDVKM. This CDR3 has 16 amino acids. Across eight separate reactions for each sample, cDNA was made. Template-switch reactions added UMIs with a 6-nucleotide sample barcode. Reprocessing the 5' RACE reads, TCRdb reports a single entry for every CDR3 protein and omits DNA. This listing includes 110,000 to 150,000 distinct CDR3 sequences. The chain joins TRBV28 to TRBJ1-5; TCRdb gives TRBD1 as the D gene, but with no DNA this cannot be confirmed. This receptor was taken from a human donor with ulcerative colitis or Crohn's disease, or a healthy co-twin of an affected twin (not recorded which). The material sequenced was blood. The chain's CDR3 is CASSWSAGGMSQPQHF.